These 4 T cell receptor beta chains originate from one sample sequenced in a study of Graves' ophthalmopathy and Graves' hyperthyroidism. Amplification targeted the TCR beta CDR3 regions, with RNA transcripts as the source material. An opening RT-PCR round employed HTBI primers and preceded a second-round multiplex PCR. MiXCR, applied by TCRdb to the multiplex PCR reads, yields one record per CDR3 protein. The data hold over a million distinct CDR3 sequences, with roughly 35% observed a single time. The sequencing sample was made of peripheral blood or thyroid tissue (not recorded which). These receptors all come from an adult man with Graves' hyperthyroidism.

This clonotype has at least ten counts. The CDR3, as DNA: TGCAGTGCTAAGGGCGGGGCCGCGAGCGTCCTCACCTTC. Encoded protein: CSAKGGAASVLTF. This chain uses TRBV20-1 with TRBJ1-2; a weak D match, TRBD1 (5 bases). V lost 4 bases and J lost 13, with 22 bases in between. Germline CDR1 reads DFQATT; CDR2 reads SNEGSKA (reference sequence). This CDR3 is built from 13 residues.

This clonotype was seen a few times. The chain is built from TRBV2 and TRBJ2-7; 7 positions match TRBD2. The V gene end was trimmed by 5 bases and the J gene end by 2 bases; junction bases not matched to a gene: 15. The CDR3 runs to 17 residues. Germline V gives CDR1 SNHLY, CDR2 FYNNEI. The CDR3 DNA reads as TGTGCCAGCAGTCGGGGGTTGGTGCCGGGGGGTCCCTACGAGCAGTACTTC. Its translation: CASSRGLVPGGPYEQYF.

In its sample, this clonotype was seen a few times. The chain joins TRBV6-6 to TRBJ1-2; D is uncertain. This CDR3 is built from 13 residues. Germline V gene lookup returns CDR1 MNHNY and CDR2 SVGAGI (reference sequence). V was trimmed by 8 bases and J by 0 bases, leaving 10 bases between them. Here the CDR3 DNA reads TGTGCCAGCCGGGCCGGGGCTAACTATGGCTACACCTTC. Its translation: CASRAGANYGYTF.

Points on this clonotype: A single base separates this from a much larger clone, so it may be a read error. This chain links TRBV20-1 with TRBJ1-1; perhaps TRBD1 as D (5 bases). Germline-derived CDR1 and CDR2 are DFQATT and SNEGSKA (reference sequence). CDR3 length equals 15 residues. This CDR3 is CSARRPSGKDTEALF. CDR3 nucleotides: TGCAGTGCTAGGCGGCCGTCTGGGAAGGACACTGAAGCTCTCTTT.